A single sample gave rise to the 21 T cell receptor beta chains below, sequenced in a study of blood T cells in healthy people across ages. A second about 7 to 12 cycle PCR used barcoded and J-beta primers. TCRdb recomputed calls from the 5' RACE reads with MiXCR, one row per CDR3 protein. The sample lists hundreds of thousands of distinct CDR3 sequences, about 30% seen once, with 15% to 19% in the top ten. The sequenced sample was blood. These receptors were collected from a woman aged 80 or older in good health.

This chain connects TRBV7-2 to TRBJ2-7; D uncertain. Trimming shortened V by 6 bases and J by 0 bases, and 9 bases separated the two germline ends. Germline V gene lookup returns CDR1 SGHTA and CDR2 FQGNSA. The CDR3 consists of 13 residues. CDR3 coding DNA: TGTGCCAGCAGTGGGGAAAACTCCTACGAGCAGTACTTC. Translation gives CASSGENSYEQYF.

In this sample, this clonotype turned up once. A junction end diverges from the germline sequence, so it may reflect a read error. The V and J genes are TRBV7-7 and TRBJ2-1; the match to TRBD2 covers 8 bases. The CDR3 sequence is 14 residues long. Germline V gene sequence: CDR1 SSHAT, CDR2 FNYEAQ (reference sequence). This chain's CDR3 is CASSPGGEDNEQFF. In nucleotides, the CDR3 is TGTGCTAGCAGCCCCGGGGGGGAGGACAATGAGCAGTTCTTC.

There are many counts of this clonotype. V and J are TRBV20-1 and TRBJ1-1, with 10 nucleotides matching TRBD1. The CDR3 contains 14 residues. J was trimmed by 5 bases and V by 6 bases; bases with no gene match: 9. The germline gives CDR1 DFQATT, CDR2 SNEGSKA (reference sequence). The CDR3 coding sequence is TGCAGTGCCGGGGGACAGGGGCCGGGGACTGAAGCTTTCTTT. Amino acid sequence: CSAGGQGPGTEAFF.

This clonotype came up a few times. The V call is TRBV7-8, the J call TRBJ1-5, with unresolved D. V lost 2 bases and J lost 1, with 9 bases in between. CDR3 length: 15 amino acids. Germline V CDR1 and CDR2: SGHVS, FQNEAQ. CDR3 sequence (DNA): TGTGCCAGCAGCTTACAGGTTTACAGCAATCAGCCCCAGCATTTT. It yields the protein CASSLQVYSNQPQHF.

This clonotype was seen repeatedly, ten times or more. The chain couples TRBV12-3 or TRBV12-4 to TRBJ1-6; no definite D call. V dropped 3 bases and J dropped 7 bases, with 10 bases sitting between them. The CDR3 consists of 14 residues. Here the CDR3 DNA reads TGTGCCAGCAGTTTGAGGGAGACCAATTCACCCCTCCACTTT. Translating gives CASSLRETNSPLHF.

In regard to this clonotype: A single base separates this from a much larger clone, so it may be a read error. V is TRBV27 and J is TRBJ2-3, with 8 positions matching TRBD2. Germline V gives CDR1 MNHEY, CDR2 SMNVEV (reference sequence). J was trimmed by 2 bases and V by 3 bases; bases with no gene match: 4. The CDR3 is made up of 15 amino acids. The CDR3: CASSFFSGATDTQYF. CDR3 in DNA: TGTGCCAGCAGTTTCTTTAGCGGGGCCACAGATACGCAGTATTTT.

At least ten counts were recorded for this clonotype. For the CDR3, the DNA is TGCGCCAGCAGCAGGGCCGACGTGTCCTACGAGCAGTACTTC. Amino acids: CASSRADVSYEQYF. The rearrangement uses TRBV5-1 and TRBJ2-7; D gene uncertain. Germline CDR1 and CDR2: SGHRS and YFSETQ. The CDR3 totals 14 residues. V was shortened by 4 bases and J by 1 base, with 12 bases between the two germline ends.

The CDR3 region is CASSSSRFPGQGSRETQYF. The DNA for the CDR3 is TGTGCCAGCAGCTCATCGCGCTTTCCTGGACAGGGGTCAAGAGAGACCCAGTACTTC. This sequence joins TRBV7-2 and TRBJ2-5; 9 positions agree with TRBD1. The V gene's germline CDR1 is SGHTA and CDR2 FQGNSA. V trimming: 4 bases; J trimming: 4 bases; junction bases outside the gene matches: 19. The CDR3 totals 19 residues.

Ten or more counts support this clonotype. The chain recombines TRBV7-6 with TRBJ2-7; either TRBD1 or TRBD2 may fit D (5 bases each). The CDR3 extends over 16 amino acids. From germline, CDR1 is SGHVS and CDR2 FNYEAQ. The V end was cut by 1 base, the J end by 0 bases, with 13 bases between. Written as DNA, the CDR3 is TGTGCCAGCAGCTTAGAATCGGCAGGGAGCTCCTACGAGCAGTACTTC. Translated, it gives CASSLESAGSSYEQYF.

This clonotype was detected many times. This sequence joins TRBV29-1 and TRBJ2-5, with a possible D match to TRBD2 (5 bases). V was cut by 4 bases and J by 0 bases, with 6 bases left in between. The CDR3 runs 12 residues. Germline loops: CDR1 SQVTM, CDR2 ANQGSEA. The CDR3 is CSVGEYQETQYF. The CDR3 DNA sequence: TGCAGCGTTGGGGAGTACCAAGAGACCCAGTACTTC.

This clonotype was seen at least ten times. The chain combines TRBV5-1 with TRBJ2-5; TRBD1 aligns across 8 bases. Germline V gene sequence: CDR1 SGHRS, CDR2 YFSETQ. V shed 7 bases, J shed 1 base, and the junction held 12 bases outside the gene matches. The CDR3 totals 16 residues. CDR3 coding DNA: TGCGCCAGCCAACTCCAGGGGGCGCTTACCCAAGAGACCCAGTACTTC. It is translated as CASQLQGALTQETQYF.

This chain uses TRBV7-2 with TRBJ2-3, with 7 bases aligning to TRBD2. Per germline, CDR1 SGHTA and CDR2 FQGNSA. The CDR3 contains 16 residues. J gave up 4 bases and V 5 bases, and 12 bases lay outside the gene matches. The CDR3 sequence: CASSLLGGGGADTQYF. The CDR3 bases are TGTGCCAGCAGCCTCCTGGGGGGGGGAGGGGCAGATACGCAGTATTTT.

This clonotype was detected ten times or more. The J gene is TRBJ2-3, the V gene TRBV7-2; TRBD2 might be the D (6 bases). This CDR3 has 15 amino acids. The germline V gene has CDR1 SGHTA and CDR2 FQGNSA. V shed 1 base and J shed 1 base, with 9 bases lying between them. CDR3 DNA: TGTGCCAGCAGCTTAGGGGGGGATCGCACAGATACGCAGTATTTT. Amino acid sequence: CASSLGGDRTDTQYF.

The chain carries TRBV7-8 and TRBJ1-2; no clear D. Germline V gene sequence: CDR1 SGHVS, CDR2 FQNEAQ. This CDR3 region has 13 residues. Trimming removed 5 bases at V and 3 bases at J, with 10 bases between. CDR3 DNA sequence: TGTGCCAGCAGCCCCTACGGCTACTATGGCTACACCTTC. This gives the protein CASSPYGYYGYTF.

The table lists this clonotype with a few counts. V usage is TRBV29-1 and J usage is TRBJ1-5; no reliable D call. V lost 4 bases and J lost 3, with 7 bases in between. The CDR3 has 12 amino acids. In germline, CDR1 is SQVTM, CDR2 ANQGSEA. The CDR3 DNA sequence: TGCAGCGTTGGTTCCATCAATCAGCCCCAGCATTTT. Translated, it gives CSVGSINQPQHF.

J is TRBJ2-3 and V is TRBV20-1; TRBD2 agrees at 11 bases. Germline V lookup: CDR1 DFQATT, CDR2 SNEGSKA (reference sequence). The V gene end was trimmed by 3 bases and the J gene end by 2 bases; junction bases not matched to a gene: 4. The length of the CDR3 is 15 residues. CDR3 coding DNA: TGCAGTGCTAGTAGACTAGCGGGGAACACAGATACGCAGTATTTT. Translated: CSASRLAGNTDTQYF.

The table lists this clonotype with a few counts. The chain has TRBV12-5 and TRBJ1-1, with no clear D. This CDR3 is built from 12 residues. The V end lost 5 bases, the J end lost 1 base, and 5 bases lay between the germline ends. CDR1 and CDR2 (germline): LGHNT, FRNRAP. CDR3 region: CASGPPNTEAFF. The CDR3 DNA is TGTGCTAGTGGTCCACCGAACACTGAAGCTTTCTTT.

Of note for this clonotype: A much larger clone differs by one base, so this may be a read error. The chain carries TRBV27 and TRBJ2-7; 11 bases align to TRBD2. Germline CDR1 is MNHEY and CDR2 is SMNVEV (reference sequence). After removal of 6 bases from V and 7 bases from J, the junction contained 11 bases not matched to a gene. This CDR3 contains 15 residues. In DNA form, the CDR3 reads TGTGCCAGCAGACCTAGCGGGGGGAATTACAATGAGCAGTACTTC. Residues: CASRPSGGNYNEQYF.

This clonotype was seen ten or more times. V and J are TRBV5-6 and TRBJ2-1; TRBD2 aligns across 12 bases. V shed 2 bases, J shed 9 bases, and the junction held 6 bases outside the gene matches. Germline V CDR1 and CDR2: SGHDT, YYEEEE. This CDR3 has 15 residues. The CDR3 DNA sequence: TGTGCCAGCAGCTTTCTGACTAGCGGGGGTCGTGAGCAGTTCTTC. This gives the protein CASSFLTSGGREQFF.

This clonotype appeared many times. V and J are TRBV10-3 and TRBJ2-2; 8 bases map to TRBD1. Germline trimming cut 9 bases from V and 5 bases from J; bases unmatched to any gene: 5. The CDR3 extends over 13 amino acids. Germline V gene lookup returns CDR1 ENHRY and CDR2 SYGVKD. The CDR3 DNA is TGTGCCATAGGACAGGGCGGTACCGGGGAGCTGTTTTTT. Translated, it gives CAIGQGGTGELFF.

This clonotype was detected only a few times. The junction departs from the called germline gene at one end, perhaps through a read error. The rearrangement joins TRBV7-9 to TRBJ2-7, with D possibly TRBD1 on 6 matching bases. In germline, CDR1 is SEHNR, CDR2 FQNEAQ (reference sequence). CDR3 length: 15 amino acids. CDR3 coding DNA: TGTGCCGGCAGCTTAGCGAGAGGCCAGGGGTACGAGCAGTACTTC. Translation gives CAGSLARGQGYEQYF.